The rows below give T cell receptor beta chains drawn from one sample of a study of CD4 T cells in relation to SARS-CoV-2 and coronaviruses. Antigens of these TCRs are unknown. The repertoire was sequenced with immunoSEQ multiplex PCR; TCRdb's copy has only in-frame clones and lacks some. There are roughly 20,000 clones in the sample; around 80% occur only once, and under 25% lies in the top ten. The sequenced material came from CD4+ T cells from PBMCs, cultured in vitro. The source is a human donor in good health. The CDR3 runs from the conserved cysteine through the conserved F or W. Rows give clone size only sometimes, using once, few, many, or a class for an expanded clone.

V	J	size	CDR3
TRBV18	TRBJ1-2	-	CASSPLRQADPNYGYTF
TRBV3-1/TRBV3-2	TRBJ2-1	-	CASSQDATSGRFF
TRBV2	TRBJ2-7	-	CASRGQTYEQYF
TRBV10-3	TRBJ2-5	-	CAISGDRGGGTQYF
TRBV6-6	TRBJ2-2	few	CASSNSLANTGELFF
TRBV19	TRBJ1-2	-	CASSPGQNYGYTF
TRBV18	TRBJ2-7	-	CASSPGLPYEQYF
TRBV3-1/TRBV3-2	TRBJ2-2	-	CASSALGGRGNTGELFF
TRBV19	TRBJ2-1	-	CASSIVDRAVEFF
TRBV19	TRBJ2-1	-	CASSIWATNYNEQFF
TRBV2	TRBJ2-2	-	CAIGRRDRVISGELFF
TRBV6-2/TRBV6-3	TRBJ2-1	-	CASSYSAPVGIYNEQFF
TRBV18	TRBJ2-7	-	CASSPTGVVAYEQYF
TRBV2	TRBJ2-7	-	CASTLGGTGGAEQYF
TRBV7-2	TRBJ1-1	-	CASSPGGAGEAFF
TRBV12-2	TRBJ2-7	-	CASRSVSGGSYEQYF
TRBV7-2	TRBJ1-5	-	CASSPQTGRSNQPQHF
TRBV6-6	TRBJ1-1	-	CASSVTGRDTEAFF
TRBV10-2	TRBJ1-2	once	CASSVGQGVVYGYTF
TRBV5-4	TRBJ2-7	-	CASRDRTTYEQYF
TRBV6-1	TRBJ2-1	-	CASSEEEGGPGEQFF
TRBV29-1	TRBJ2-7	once	CSGGYGSYEQYF
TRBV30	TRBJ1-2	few	CAWTRNGLGYTF
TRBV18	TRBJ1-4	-	CASSPPSGESKKLFF
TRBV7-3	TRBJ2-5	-	CASSRDRGETQYF
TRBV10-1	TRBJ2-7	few	CASSEGRGKAYEQYF
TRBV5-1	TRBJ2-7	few	CASSFGLAGGPEQYF
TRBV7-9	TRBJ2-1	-	CASSFPRTSGRTYNEQFF
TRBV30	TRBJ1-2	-	CAWTPQLRYTF
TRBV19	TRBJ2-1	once	CATHGLADTDGQFF
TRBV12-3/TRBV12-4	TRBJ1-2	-	CASSSTQGSIYTF
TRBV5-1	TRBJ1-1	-	CATTGPGISEAFF
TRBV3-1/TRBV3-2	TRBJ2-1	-	CASSQDRQGARNEQFF
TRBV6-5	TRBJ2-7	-	CASRPDLAAYEQYF
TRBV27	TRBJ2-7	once	CAIGTPYEQYF
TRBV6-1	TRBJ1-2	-	CASSEPGQAIYGYTF
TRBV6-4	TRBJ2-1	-	CASSELSGDYNEQFF
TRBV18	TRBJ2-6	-	CASSAGLVVSGANVLTF
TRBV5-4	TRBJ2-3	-	CASSNSRGGGIDTQYF
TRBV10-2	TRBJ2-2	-	CASSVGRLAGDPGELFF
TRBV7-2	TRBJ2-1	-	CASTTLGGRSYNEQFF
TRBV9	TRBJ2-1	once	CASSGDWEPYNEQFF
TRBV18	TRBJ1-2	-	CASSQGTGVPGYTF
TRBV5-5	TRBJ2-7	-	CASRIGTAYEQYF
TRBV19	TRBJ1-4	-	CASSIATASPNEKLFF
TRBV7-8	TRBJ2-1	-	CASSLALLAGLGNEQFF
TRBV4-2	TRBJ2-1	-	CASSQAWTSSYNEQFF
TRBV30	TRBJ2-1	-	CAWRLDQSSYNEQFF
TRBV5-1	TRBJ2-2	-	CASSLAVSASTGELFF
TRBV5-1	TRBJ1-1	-	CASSLVGGANTEAFF
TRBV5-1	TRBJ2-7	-	CASSPGTGIEQYF
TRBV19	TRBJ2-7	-	CASSLRPGTAASEQYF
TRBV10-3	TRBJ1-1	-	CAISVAVNTEAFF
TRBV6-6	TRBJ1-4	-	CASKEIGYATNEKLFF